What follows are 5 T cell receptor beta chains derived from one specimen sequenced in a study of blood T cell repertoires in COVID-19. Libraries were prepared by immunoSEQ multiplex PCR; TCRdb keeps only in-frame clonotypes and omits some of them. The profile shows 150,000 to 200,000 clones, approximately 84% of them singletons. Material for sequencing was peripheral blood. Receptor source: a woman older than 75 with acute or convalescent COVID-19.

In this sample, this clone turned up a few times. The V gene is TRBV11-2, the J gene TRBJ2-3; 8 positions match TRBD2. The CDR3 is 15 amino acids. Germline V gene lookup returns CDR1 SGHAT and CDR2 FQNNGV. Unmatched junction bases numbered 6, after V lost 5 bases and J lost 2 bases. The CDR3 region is CASSGRAGDTDTQYF. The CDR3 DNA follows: TGTGCCAGCAGCGGGCGAGCGGGGGACACAGATACGCAGTATTTT. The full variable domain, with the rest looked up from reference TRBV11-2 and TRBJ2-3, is EAGVAQSPRYKIIEKRQSVAFWCNPISGHATLYWYQQILGQGPKLLIQFQNNGVVDDSQLPKDRFSAERLKGVDSTLKIQPAKLEDSAVYLCASSGRAGDTDTQYFGPGTRLTVL.

CDR3 protein: CASSSILQGVQFF. Written as DNA, the CDR3 is TGTGCCAGCAGCTCGATCCTACAGGGCGTGCAGTTCTTC. The rearrangement uses TRBV7-2 and TRBJ2-1; TRBD1 might be the D (6 bases). CDR1 and CDR2 (germline): SGHTA, FQGNSA. This CDR3 has 13 amino acids. The V gene lost 4 bases and the J gene lost 12 bases, with 16 bases spanning the gap. The entire variable domain, with the rest obtained from reference TRBV7-2 and TRBJ2-1, is as follows: GAGVSQSPSNKVTEKGKDVELRCDPISGHTALYWYRQSLGQGLEFLIYFQGNSAPDKSGLPSDRFSAERTGGSVSTLTIQRTQQEDSAVYLCASSSILQGVQFFGPGTRLTVL.

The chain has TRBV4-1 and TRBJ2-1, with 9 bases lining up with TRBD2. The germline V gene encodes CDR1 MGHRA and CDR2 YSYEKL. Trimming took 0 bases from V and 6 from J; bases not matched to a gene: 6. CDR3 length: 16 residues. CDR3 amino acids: CASSQDGAGGSNEQFF. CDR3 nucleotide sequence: TGCGCCAGCAGCCAAGACGGCGCGGGGGGGAGCAATGAGCAGTTCTTC.

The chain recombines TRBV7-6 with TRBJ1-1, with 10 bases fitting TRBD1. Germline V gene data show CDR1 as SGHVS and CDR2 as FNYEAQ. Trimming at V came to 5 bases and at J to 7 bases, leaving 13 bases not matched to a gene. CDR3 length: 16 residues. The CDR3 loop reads CASSASRDRGESEAFF. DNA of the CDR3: TGTGCCAGCAGCGCTTCCCGGGACAGGGGAGAGAGTGAAGCTTTCTTT.

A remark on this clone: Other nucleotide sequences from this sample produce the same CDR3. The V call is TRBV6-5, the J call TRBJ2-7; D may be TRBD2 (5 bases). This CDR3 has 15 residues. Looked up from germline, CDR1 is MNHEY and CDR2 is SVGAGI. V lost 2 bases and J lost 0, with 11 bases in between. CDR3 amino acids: CASSYSSAYSYEQYF. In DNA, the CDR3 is TGTGCCAGCAGTTACAGTAGCGCCTACTCCTACGAGCAGTACTTC.